Shown below are 11 T cell receptor beta chains from a single sample sequenced in a study of OX40 agonist ivuxolimab in advanced cancers. Method: immunoSEQ multiplex PCR; TCRdb's copy keeps in-frame clones and lacks some. Among 50,000 to 70,000 clones listed, roughly 85% were seen once. Sequences were derived from CD4+ or CD8+ T cells sorted from blood, sampled in a trial of the OX40 agonist ivuxolimab. Receptors were obtained from an adult with an advanced solid tumor such as melanoma, head and neck, liver or kidney cancer.

This chain uses TRBV27 with TRBJ2-5, with 8 bases aligning to TRBD1. The CDR3 has 14 residues. From germline, CDR1 is MNHEY and CDR2 SMNVEV (reference sequence). Trimming cost V 5 bases and J 5 bases; bases outside gene matches: 7. The DNA for the CDR3 is TGTGCCAGCAGTGGGACAGGAACTCGGGAGACCCAGTACTTC. As protein: CASSGTGTRETQYF.

The chain uses TRBV5-1 and TRBJ2-3; TRBD2 aligns across 7 bases. Germline V gives CDR1 SGHRS, CDR2 YFSETQ. Germline trimming cut 5 bases from V and 4 bases from J; bases unmatched to any gene: 4. The CDR3 is made up of 13 amino acids. CDR3 region: CASRGGSADTQYF. The CDR3 DNA sequence: TGCGCCAGCAGAGGCGGGAGCGCAGATACGCAGTATTTT. Together with reference TRBV5-1 and TRBJ2-3, the CDR3 gives the full variable domain: KAGVTQTPRYLIKTRGQQVTLSCSPISGHRSVSWYQQTPGQGLQFLFEYFSETQRNKGNFPGRFSGRQFSNSRSEMNVSTLELGDSALYLCASRGGSADTQYFGPGTRLTVL.

This clone was seen a single time. The chain combines TRBV27 with TRBJ2-3, with D unresolved. This CDR3 spans 14 amino acids. Per the germline V gene, CDR1 is MNHEY and CDR2 is SMNVEV (reference sequence). V gave up 4 bases and J gave up 4 bases, with 12 bases separating them. The CDR3 loop is CASSWRVRPDTQYF. CDR3 DNA: TGTGCCAGCAGTTGGAGAGTGAGGCCAGATACGCAGTATTTT.

The chain links TRBV30 to TRBJ2-7; no clear D. The CDR3 contains 13 residues. Germline CDR1 is GTSNPN and CDR2 is SVGIG (reference sequence). V dropped 1 base and J dropped 2 bases, with 9 bases sitting between them. CDR3 bases: TGTGCCTGGAGTGCGGACCTCACCTACGAGCAGTACTTC. Translated: CAWSADLTYEQYF.

This chain joins TRBV27 and TRBJ2-3; D not resolved. Looked up from germline, CDR1 is MNHEY and CDR2 is SMNVEV (reference sequence). The CDR3 spans 17 residues. Trimming cost V 5 bases and J 0 bases, with 18 bases left between them. The CDR3 DNA reads as TGTGCCAGCAGTGTGATTAGTGGTCCTTTAAGCACAGATACGCAGTATTTT. It translates to CASSVISGPLSTDTQYF.

This chain joins TRBV7-2 and TRBJ1-1; weak D call: TRBD1 (5 bases). The CDR3 has 13 residues. Germline V lookup: CDR1 SGHTA, CDR2 FQGNSA. V was shortened by 7 bases and J by 6 bases, with 15 bases between the two germline ends. The CDR3 DNA reads as TGTGCCAGCATCGGGTGGGGGGTGGCTGAAGCTTTCTTT. This codes for CASIGWGVAEAFF. Drawing the rest from reference TRBV7-2 and TRBJ1-1, the complete variable domain is GAGVSQSPSNKVTEKGKDVELRCDPISGHTALYWYRQSLGQGLEFLIYFQGNSAPDKSGLPSDRFSAERTGGSVSTLTIQRTQQEDSAVYLCASIGWGVAEAFFGQGTRLTVV.

This clone was counted a few times. This rearrangement joins TRBV28 to TRBJ1-1; D is ambiguous. Trimming removed 3 bases at V and 1 base at J, with 6 bases between. The CDR3 sequence is 13 residues long. Germline V gene lookup returns CDR1 MDHEN and CDR2 SYDVKM. CDR3 in DNA: TGTGCCAGCAGTTTTACAGCGAACACTGAAGCTTTCTTT. This gives the protein CASSFTANTEAFF.

The rearrangement joins TRBV7-3 to TRBJ2-1; D perhaps matches TRBD1 (6 bases). Germline CDR1 is SGHTA and CDR2 is FQGTGA. V was shortened by 6 bases and J by 11 bases, with 14 bases between the two germline ends. The CDR3 contains 12 residues. The CDR3 nucleotides read TGTGCCAGCAGTCTAATGGGGGACAAGCAGTTCTTC. Its protein product is CASSLMGDKQFF.

In this sample, this clone turned up once. The chain has TRBV14 and TRBJ1-1; the D is unclear. Per the germline V gene, CDR1 is SGHDN and CDR2 is FVKESK. The CDR3 extends over 16 amino acids. Trimming left V 4 bases short and J 3 bases short, with 18 bases between. The DNA for the CDR3 is TGTGCCAGCAGCCCCGGGGTGGGCCTCGGGGACACTGAAGCTTTCTTT. Translation gives CASSPGVGLGDTEAFF. Variable domain in full (rest from reference TRBV14 and TRBJ1-1): EAGVTQFPSHSVIEKGQTVTLRCDPISGHDNLYWYRRVMGKEIKFLLHFVKESKQDESGMPNNRFLAERTGGTYSTLKVQPAELEDSGVYFCASSPGVGLGDTEAFFGQGTRLTVV.

The chain combines TRBV7-2 with TRBJ1-5; 12 nucleotides agree with TRBD1. The CDR3 has 18 amino acids. Germline assignment: CDR1 SGHTA and CDR2 FQGNSA. V gave up 5 bases and J gave up 3 bases; unmatched junction bases: 11. CDR3 sequence reads: CASSRRSGTGGFNQPQHF. DNA of the CDR3: TGTGCCAGCAGCAGGAGGTCCGGGACAGGGGGCTTCAATCAGCCCCAGCATTTT.

The gene calls are TRBV19 and TRBJ2-6; possibly TRBD2 for D (6 bases). With 6 bases removed from V and 0 bases from J, the gap between germline ends came to 15 bases. The CDR3 runs to 17 residues. Looked up from germline, CDR1 is LNHDA and CDR2 is SQIVND (reference sequence). CDR3 protein: CASRGDLRSSGANVLTF. The CDR3 DNA is TGTGCCAGTAGGGGGGACTTACGTTCCTCTGGGGCCAACGTCCTGACTTTC.